A selection of T cell receptor beta chains follows, all from one sample in a study of cytomegalovirus exposure and HLA in healthy donors. The table came from immunoSEQ multiplex PCR; TCRdb's copy has only in-frame clones and leaves some out. The top ten hold about 2.5% of the sample, which has 80,000 to 95,000 clones, roughly 60% seen once. Sequencing used PBMCs. The receptors originated from a human donor in good health. Both conserved end residues are part of each CDR3. D genes are given only for firm matches. Only some rows state a clone size, as once, few, many or a class for expanded clones.

>TRBJ1-2|-|TRBV18|-
TGTGCCAGCTCATTTGACAGTAACTATGGCTACACCTTC
CASSFDSNYGYTF
>TRBJ1-2|few|TRBV25-1|-
TGTGCCAGCTGGGCGGGGAACTATGGCTACACCTTC
CASWAGNYGYTF
>TRBJ1-2|-|TRBV9|-
TGTGCCAGCAGCGCCAGGGGCCGGGGCCGTAACTATGGCTACACCTTC
CASSARGRGRNYGYTF
>TRBJ1-2|-|TRBV5-4|TRBD1
TGTGCCAGCAGCCAGACAGGGGGCGCCTCCTTTATCTATGGCTACACCTTC
CASSQTGGASFIYGYTF
>TRBJ1-6|-|TRBV5-1|-
TGCGCCAGCAGCTTGGCACAGGGTAGAGATTCACCCCTCCACTTT
CASSLAQGRDSPLHF
>TRBJ1-1|few|TRBV19|-
TGTGCCAGTAGTATAGCCAGGGCCACTGAAGCTTTCTTT
CASSIARATEAFF
>TRBJ2-1|few|TRBV30|TRBD1
TGTGCCTGGAGTGGGAACAGGGGGCTTTCCTACAATGAGCAGTTCTTC
CAWSGNRGLSYNEQFF
>TRBJ2-3|-|TRBV7-8|-
TGTGCCAGCAGCCTACTGGGTGGGGGGACAGATACGCAGTATTTT
CASSLLGGGTDTQYF
>TRBJ2-7|-|TRBV7-2|-
TGTGCCAGCAGCTCAGTGGGGGGGCTCTACGAGCAGTACTTC
CASSSVGGLYEQYF
>TRBJ2-7|-|TRBV2|TRBD1
TGTGCCAGCAGAAGGACAGGGTACGAGCAGTACTTC
CASRRTGYEQYF
>TRBJ1-2|-|TRBV9|-
TGTGCCAGCGGGTCCCGGGGAGTCGGCTACACCTTC
CASGSRGVGYTF
>TRBJ2-7|-|TRBV6-5|-
TGTGCCAGCTACTCGCGGTGGGGGAGGTCCTACGAGCAGTACTTC
CASYSRWGRSYEQYF
>TRBJ2-7|-|TRBV19|TRBD1
TGTGCCAGTAGTATAGATCTGGGACAGGGGGCCTACGAGCAGTACTTC
CASSIDLGQGAYEQYF
>TRBJ2-2|-|TRBV7-3|TRBD1
TGTGCCAGCAGCCCGACAGGGGGACTGAACACCGGGGAGCTGTTTTTT
CASSPTGGLNTGELFF
>TRBJ1-2|-|TRBV30|-
TGTGCTCGCCGCGTTCCCCCCGGCTATGGCTACACCTTC
CARRVPPGYGYTF
>TRBJ1-3|-|TRBV5-4|-
TGTGCCAGCAGCAAGCAGGGGACAGGAAACACCATATATTTT
CASSKQGTGNTIYF
>TRBJ1-1|-|TRBV29-1|TRBD1
TGCAGCGTCCGGGACAGGGGTGACACTGAAGCTTTCTTT
CSVRDRGDTEAFF
>TRBJ2-1|-|TRBV19|TRBD2
TGTGCCAGTAGTATAGCGCGGGGGGGACTCTACAATGAGCAGTTCTTC
CASSIARGGLYNEQFF
>TRBJ2-3|-|TRBV5-1|TRBD2
TGCGCCAGCAGCCCAGTAGCGGGGGGATGGTCAGATACGCAGTATTTT
CASSPVAGGWSDTQYF
>TRBJ2-7|-|TRBV7-6|-
TGTGCCAGCAGCTCCATTCGGGGATACGAGCAGTACTTC
CASSSIRGYEQYF
>TRBJ2-7|few|TRBV7-9|-
TGTGCCAGCGGACGAAACAGGGCGTACGAGCAGTACTTC
CASGRNRAYEQYF
>TRBJ2-5|once|TRBV4-1|TRBD1
TGCGCCAGCAGCCAAGATTTGGACAGGGGGGCAGAGACCCAGTACTTC
CASSQDLDRGAETQYF
>TRBJ2-4|-|TRBV11-3|-
TGTGCCAGCAGCTTAGAGCCGGGTCTGAGCCTAGCCAAAAACATTCAGTACTTC
CASSLEPGLSLAKNIQYF
>TRBJ1-5|-|TRBV7-2|TRBD1
TGTGCCAGCAGCCACCCGGGACAGGGGGCAGGTCAGCCCCAGCATTTT
CASSHPGQGAGQPQHF
>TRBJ2-3|-|TRBV6-5|TRBD2
TGTGCCAGTGGGCTAGCGGGGGGGCTGGATACGCAGTATTTT
CASGLAGGLDTQYF
>TRBJ2-6|-|TRBV5-1|TRBD1
TGCGCCAGCAGCTCACAGGGGGCTTTGGCTGGGGCCAACGTCCTGACTTTC
CASSSQGALAGANVLTF
>TRBJ1-6|few|TRBV6-5|-
TGTGCCAGCAACGGCGGGAGCTCCTATAATTCACCCCTCCACTTT
CASNGGSSYNSPLHF
>TRBJ2-2|-|TRBV7-3|TRBD2
TGTGCCAGCAGCTTAAGCGGGGGGAACACCGGGGAGCTGTTTTTT
CASSLSGGNTGELFF
>TRBJ2-5|-|TRBV4-2|TRBD1
TGTGCCAGCAGCACGAACAGGGACAGCCAAGAGACCCAGTACTTC
CASSTNRDSQETQYF
>TRBJ1-5|-|TRBV30|TRBD1
TGTGCCTGGAGTCATACCCGGGACAGTCTCAGCAATCAGCCCCAGCATTTT
CAWSHTRDSLSNQPQHF
>TRBJ2-6|-|TRBV19|TRBD1
TGTGCCAGTACCGAAAGCCCCACAGGGGGCTCTGGGGCCAACGTCCTGACTTTC
CASTESPTGGSGANVLTF
>TRBJ1-1|-|TRBV21-1|-
TGTGCCAGCAGCAAAGCGCAGGGACTGATGAACACTGAAGCTTTCTTT
CASSKAQGLMNTEAFF
>TRBJ1-1|-|TRBV30|-
TGTGCCTGGAGTGTACCACCAGGTAAGACTGAAGCTTTCTTT
CAWSVPPGKTEAFF
>TRBJ1-4|-|TRBV5-4|TRBD1
TGTGCCAGCAGCGCCTGGGACAGCCATAATGAAAAACTGTTTTTT
CASSAWDSHNEKLFF
>TRBJ2-7|few|TRBV7-6|TRBD2
TGTGCCAGCAGGGCAAATAGCGGGGGGGGCGAGCAGTACTTC
CASRANSGGGEQYF
>TRBJ1-6|-|TRBV27|-
TGTGCCAGCGGCCAAGCGGGGGAAGCCTCACCCCTCCACTTT
CASGQAGEASPLHF
>TRBJ1-3|-|TRBV19|TRBD1
TGTGCCAGTAGTATAGCACAGGGGTCTGGAAACACCATATATTTT
CASSIAQGSGNTIYF
>TRBJ2-6|-|TRBV30|-
TGTGCCGTAGGGAAGGAGGACTCTGGGGCCAACGTCCTGACTTTC
CAVGKEDSGANVLTF
>TRBJ2-1|-|TRBV5-4|TRBD1
TGTGCCAGCAGTTTCGGACAGGGCAAGTTCTTC
CASSFGQGKFF
>TRBJ2-3|-|TRBV10-3|TRBD2
TGTGCCATCAGTAGCTCTAGCGGGGGGACTAGCACAGATACGCAGTATTTT
CAISSSSGGTSTDTQYF
>TRBJ2-7|few|TRBV5-1|TRBD2
TGCGCCAGCAGCTTGACTAGCGGGGGGGTTTACGAGCAGTACTTC
CASSLTSGGVYEQYF
>TRBJ2-1|few|TRBV9|TRBD2
TGTGCCAGCAGCTCGATTAGCGGGGGACCCTACAATGAGCAGTTCTTC
CASSSISGGPYNEQFF